This T cell receptor beta chain was identified in a study of blood T cell repertoires in COVID-19. The germline gives CDR1 SGHVS, CDR2 FQNEAQ. Trimming shortened V by 8 bases and J by 0 bases, and 10 bases separated the two germline ends. This CDR3 has 13 amino acids. Sequencing was performed with immunoSEQ multiplex PCR; in TCRdb, only in-frame clones are kept and a portion is missing. The sample has about 220,000 clones; about 86% are singletons. The rearrangement uses TRBV7-8 and TRBJ1-1; D ambiguous. The source of this sequence is a woman aged 45 to 65 with acute COVID-19. Sequencing was carried out using PBMCs or T cells enriched from blood (not recorded which). The CDR3 DNA is TGTGCCAGCTCTATAGACATGAACACTGAAGCTTTCTTT. It is translated as CASSIDMNTEAFF.